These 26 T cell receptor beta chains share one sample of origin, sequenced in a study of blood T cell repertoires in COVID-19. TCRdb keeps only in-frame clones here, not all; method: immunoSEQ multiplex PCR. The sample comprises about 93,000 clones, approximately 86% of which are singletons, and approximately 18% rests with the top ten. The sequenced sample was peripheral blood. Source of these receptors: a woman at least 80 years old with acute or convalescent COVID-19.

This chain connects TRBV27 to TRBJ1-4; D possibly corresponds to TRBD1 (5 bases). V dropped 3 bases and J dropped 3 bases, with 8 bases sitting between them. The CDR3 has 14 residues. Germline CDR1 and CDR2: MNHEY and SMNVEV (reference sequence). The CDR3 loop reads CASSLEGANEKLFF. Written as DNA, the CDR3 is TGTGCCAGCAGTTTGGAAGGGGCTAATGAAAAACTGTTTTTT.

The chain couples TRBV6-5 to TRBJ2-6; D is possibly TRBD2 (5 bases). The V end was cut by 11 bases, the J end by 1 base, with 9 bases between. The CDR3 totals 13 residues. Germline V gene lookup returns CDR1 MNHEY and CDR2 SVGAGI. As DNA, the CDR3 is TGTGCCGTCAGGACTTCTGGGGCCAACGTCCTGACTTTC. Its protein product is CAVRTSGANVLTF.

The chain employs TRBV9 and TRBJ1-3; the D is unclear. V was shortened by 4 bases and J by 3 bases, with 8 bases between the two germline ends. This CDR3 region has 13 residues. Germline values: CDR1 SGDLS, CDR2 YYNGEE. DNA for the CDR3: TGTGCCAGCAGCTGGGAGGTTGGAAACACCATATATTTT. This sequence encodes CASSWEVGNTIYF.

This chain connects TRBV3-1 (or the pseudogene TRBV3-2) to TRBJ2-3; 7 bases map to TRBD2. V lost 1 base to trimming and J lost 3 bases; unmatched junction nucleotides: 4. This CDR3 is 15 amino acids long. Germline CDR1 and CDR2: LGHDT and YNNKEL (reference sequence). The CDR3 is CASSQGDYRTDTQYF. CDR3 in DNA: TGTGCCAGCAGCCAAGGGGACTATCGAACAGATACGCAGTATTTT.

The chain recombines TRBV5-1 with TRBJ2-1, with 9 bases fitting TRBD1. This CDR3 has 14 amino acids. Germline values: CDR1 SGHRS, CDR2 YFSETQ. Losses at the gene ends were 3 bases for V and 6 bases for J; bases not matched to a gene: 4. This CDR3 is CASSYGQGINEQFF. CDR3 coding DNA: TGCGCCAGCAGCTACGGACAGGGGATCAATGAGCAGTTCTTC.

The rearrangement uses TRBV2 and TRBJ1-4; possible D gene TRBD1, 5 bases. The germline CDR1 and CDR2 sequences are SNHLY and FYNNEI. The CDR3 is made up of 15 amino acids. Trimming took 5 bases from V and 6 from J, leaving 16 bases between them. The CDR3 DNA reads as TGTGCCAGCAGTTCCGCAGGGCGGACGGATGAAAAACTGTTTTTT. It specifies CASSSAGRTDEKLFF.

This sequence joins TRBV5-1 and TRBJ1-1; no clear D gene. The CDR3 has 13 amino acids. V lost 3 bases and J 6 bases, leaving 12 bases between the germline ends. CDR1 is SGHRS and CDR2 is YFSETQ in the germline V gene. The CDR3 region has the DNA TGCGCCAGCAGCTGGACTTGGGGAGCTGAAGCTTTCTTT. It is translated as CASSWTWGAEAFF.

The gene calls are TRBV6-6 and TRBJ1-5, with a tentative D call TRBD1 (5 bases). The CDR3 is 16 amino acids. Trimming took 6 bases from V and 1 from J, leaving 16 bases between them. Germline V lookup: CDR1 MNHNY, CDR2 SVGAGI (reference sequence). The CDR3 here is CASRARWGGSNQPQHF. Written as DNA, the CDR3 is TGTGCCAGCAGGGCCCGGTGGGGGGGAAGCAATCAGCCCCAGCATTTT.

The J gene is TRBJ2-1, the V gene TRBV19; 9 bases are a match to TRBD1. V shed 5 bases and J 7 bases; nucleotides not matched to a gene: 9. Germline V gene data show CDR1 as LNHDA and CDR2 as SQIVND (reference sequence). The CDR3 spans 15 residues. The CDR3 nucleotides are TGTGCCAGTAGTCCCCCCGGGACAGGGATGAATGAGCAGTTCTTC. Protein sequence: CASSPPGTGMNEQFF.

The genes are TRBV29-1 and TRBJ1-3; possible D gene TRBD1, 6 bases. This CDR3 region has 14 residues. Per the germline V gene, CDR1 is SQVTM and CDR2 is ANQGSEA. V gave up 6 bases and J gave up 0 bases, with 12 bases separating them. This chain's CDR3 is CSVVDRNSGNTIYF. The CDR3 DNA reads TGCAGCGTCGTCGACAGGAACTCTGGAAACACCATATATTTT. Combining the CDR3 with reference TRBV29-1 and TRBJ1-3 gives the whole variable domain SAVISQKPSRDICQRGTSLTIQCQVDSQVTMMFWYRQQPGQSLTLIATANQGSEATYESGFVIDKFPISRPNLTFSTLTVSNMSPEDSSIYLCSVVDRNSGNTIYFGEGSWLTVV.

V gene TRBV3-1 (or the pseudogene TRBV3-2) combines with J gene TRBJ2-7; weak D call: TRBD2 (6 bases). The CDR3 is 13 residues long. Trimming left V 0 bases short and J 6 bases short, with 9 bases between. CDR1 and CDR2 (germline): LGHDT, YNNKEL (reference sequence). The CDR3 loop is CASSQDRAGEQYF. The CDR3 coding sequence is TGTGCCAGCAGCCAAGATCGAGCGGGCGAGCAGTACTTC.

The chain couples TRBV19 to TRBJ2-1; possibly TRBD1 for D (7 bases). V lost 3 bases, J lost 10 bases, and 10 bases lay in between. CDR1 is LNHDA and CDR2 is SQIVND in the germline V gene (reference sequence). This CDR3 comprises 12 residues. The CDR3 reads CASSIQGGEQFF. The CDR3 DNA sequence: TGTGCCAGTAGTATTCAGGGGGGAGAGCAGTTCTTC. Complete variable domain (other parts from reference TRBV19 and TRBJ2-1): DGGITQSPKYLFRKEGQNVTLSCEQNLNHDAMYWYRQDPGQGLRLIYYSQIVNDFQKGDIAEGYSVSREKKESFPLTVTSAQKNPTAFYLCASSIQGGEQFFGPGTRLTVL.

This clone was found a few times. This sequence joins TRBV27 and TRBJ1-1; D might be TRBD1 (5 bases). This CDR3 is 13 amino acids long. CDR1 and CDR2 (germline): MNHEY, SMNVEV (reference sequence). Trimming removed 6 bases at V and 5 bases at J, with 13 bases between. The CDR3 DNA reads TGTGCCAGCAGGCCCCCAGGGTATACTGAAGCTTTCTTT. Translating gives CASRPPGYTEAFF.

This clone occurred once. The DNA for the CDR3 is TGTGCCAGCTCACCCGGACAGCTCTCCTACGAGCAGTACTTC. Residues: CASSPGQLSYEQYF. This chain connects TRBV18 to TRBJ2-7, with D possibly being TRBD1 (6 bases). V dropped 3 bases and J dropped 0 bases, with 9 bases sitting between them. The length of the CDR3 is 14 residues. Germline CDR1 and CDR2: KGHSH and LQKENI.

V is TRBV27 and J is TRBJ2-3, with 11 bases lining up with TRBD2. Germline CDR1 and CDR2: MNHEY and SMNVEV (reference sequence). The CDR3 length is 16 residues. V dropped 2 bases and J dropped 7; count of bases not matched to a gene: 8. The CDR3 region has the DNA TGTGCCAGCAGTTTAAGTGGTAGCGGGGGGGCGAATACGCAGTATTTT. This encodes CASSLSGSGGANTQYF.

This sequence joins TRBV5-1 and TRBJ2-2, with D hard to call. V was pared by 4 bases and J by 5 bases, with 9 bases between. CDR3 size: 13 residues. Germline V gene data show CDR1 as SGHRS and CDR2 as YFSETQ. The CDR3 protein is CASSEEGTGELFF. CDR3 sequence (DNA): TGCGCCAGCAGCGAGGAAGGAACCGGGGAGCTGTTTTTT.

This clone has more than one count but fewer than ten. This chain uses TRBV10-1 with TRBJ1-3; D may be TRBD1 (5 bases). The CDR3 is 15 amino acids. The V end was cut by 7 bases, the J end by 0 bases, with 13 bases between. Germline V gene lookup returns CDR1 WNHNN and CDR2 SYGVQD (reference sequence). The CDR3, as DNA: TGCGCCAGCACAGAGTCCGGGGGCTCTGGAAACACCATATATTTT. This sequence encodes CASTESGGSGNTIYF.

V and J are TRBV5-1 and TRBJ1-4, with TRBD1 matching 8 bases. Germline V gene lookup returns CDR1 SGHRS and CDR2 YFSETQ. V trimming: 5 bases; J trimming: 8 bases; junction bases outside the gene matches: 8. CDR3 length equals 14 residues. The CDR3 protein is CASRPGGADEKLFF. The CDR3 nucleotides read TGCGCCAGCAGACCAGGGGGCGCAGACGAAAAACTGTTTTTT.

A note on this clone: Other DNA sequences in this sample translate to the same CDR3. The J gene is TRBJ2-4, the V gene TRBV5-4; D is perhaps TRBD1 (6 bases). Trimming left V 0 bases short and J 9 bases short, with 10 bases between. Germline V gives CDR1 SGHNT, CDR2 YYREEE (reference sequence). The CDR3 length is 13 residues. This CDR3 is CASSLDREGIQYF. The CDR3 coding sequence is TGTGCCAGCAGCTTGGACAGGGAAGGCATTCAGTACTTC.

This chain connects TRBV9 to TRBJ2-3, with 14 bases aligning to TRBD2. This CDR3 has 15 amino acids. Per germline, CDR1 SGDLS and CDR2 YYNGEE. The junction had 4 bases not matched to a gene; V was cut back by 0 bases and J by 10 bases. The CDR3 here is CASSVVGTSGGPQYF. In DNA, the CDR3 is TGTGCCAGCAGCGTAGTGGGGACTAGCGGGGGACCGCAGTATTTT.

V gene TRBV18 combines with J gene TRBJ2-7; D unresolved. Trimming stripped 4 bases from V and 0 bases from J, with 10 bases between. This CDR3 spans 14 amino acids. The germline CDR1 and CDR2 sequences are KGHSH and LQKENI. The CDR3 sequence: CASSRAAPSYEQYF. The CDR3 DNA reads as TGTGCCAGCTCACGGGCAGCCCCCTCCTACGAGCAGTACTTC.

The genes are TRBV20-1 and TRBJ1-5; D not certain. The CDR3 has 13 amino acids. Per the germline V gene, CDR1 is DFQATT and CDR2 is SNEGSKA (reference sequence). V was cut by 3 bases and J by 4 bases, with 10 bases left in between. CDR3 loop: CSASRSPNQPQHF. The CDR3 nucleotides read TGCAGTGCTAGTCGTAGTCCGAATCAGCCCCAGCATTTT.

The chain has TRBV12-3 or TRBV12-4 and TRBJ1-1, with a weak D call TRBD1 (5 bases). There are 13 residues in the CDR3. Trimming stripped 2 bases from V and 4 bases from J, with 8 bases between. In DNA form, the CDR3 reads TGTGCCAGCAGTTTACAGGGAAGCACTGAAGCTTTCTTT. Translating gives CASSLQGSTEAFF.

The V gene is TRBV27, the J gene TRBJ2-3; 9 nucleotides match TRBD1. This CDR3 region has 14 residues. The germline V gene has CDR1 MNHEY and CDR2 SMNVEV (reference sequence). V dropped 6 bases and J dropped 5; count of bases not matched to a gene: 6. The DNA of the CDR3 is TGTGCCAGCAGACAGGGGGCGGCAGGAGATACGCAGTATTTT. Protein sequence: CASRQGAAGDTQYF.

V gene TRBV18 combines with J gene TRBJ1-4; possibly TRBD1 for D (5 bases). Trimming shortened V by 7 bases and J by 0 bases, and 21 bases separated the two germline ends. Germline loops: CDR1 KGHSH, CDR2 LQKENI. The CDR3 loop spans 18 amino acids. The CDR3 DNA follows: TGTGCCAGCTTCCCCGGGGGAACCGGACTCGCAACTAATGAAAAACTGTTTTTT. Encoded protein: CASFPGGTGLATNEKLFF.

The CDR3 DNA reads as TGCGCCAGCAGCGGCATTGGGGCCAACGTCCTGACTTTC. It codes for CASSGIGANVLTF. This chain joins TRBV5-1 and TRBJ2-6; D not certain. V was trimmed by 4 bases and J by 3 bases, leaving 5 bases between them. CDR1 is SGHRS and CDR2 is YFSETQ in the germline V gene. The CDR3 spans 13 residues. The full variable domain, completed using reference TRBV5-1 and TRBJ2-6, is KAGVTQTPRYLIKTRGQQVTLSCSPISGHRSVSWYQQTPGQGLQFLFEYFSETQRNKGNFPGRFSGRQFSNSRSEMNVSTLELGDSALYLCASSGIGANVLTFGAGSRLTVL.